This T cell receptor beta chain was captured in a study of regulatory T cells in long-lasting Graves disease. Time point of the sample: newly diagnosed GD, antithyroid drugs for less than 3 months. PBMC RNA was the source of the TCR library. Arm-PCR of CDR3 regions with iRepertoire HTBI primers generated TCR beta libraries. TCRdb re-called the multiplex PCR reads through MiXCR, storing one row per CDR3 protein. The table has about 440,000 distinct CDR3 sequences, about a sixth seen once. V lost 6 bases, J lost 4 bases, and 9 bases lay in between. The CDR3 length is 12 residues. CDR1 and CDR2 (germline): SNHLY, FYNNEI. In addition, the sample was reused for a study of T cells in Graves' hyperthyroidism and ophthalmopathy.

V is TRBV2 and J is TRBJ1-2; D possibly corresponds to TRBD1 (6 bases). This clonotype originated in a woman younger than 30 with Graves disease. Sequencing used peripheral blood mononuclear cells (PBMCs), obtained at new diagnosis, from a patient treated with antithyroid drugs. The CDR3 spells CASRDSSYGYTF. In nucleotides, the CDR3 is TGTGCCAGCAGGGACAGTTCCTATGGCTACACCTTC. Full variable domain (remainder filled in from reference TRBV2 and TRBJ1-2): EPEVTQTPSHQVTQMGQEVILRCVPISNHLYFYWYRQILGQKVEFLVSFYNNEISEKSEIFDDQFSVERPDGSNFTLKIRSTKLEDSAMYFCASRDSSYGYTFGSGTRLTVV.